The 14 T cell receptor beta chains reported below all come from one sample, sequenced in a study of Ad26.COV2.S vaccination and SARS-CoV-2 variants. Method: immunoSEQ multiplex PCR; TCRdb's copy keeps in-frame clones and lacks some. This repertoire shows hundreds of thousands of clones, roughly 91% found once; its top ten account for just under 5%. Treatment denoted: 19 received Ad26.COV2.S at low or high dose, single or two shots; several received placebo; per-sample allocation not given. Sampling was performed 63 days after the first vaccine or placebo injection. The material was peripheral blood, obtained in a trial of Ad26.COV2.S vaccine versus placebo. Receptors were obtained from a person aged 18-60 years who received the Ad26.COV2.S COVID-19 vaccine or a placebo.

The CDR3 loop reads CAISEGTGNEKLFF. The DNA of the CDR3 is TGTGCCATCAGTGAGGGGACAGGGAATGAAAAACTGTTTTTT. The rearrangement joins TRBV10-3 to TRBJ1-4; 9 bases are shared with TRBD1. The V gene's germline CDR1 is ENHRY and CDR2 SYGVKD. V lost 2 bases, J lost 5 bases, and 0 bases stayed unmatched. There are 14 residues in the CDR3.

The chain employs TRBV5-1 and TRBJ2-3; D could derive from TRBD1 or TRBD2 (5 bases each). The CDR3 totals 17 residues. Per germline, CDR1 SGHRS and CDR2 YFSETQ. Trimming left V 0 bases short and J 2 bases short, with 16 bases between. The CDR3: CASSLVVDFGATDTQYF. The CDR3 nucleotides are TGCGCCAGCAGCTTGGTGGTCGACTTCGGGGCCACAGATACGCAGTATTTT.

CDR3 DNA: TGTGCCAGCAGCCGGGACAGGGGCGAAAAACTGTTTTTT. Encoded protein: CASSRDRGEKLFF. The chain couples TRBV6-4 to TRBJ1-4; the match to TRBD1 covers 10 bases. In germline, CDR1 is MRHNA, CDR2 SNTAGT. The V segment lost 6 bases and the J segment 8 bases; nucleotides outside the gene matches: 3. The CDR3 covers 13 residues.

The chain uses TRBV10-3 and TRBJ1-2; D unresolved. This CDR3 has 13 amino acids. CDR1 is ENHRY, CDR2 SYGVKD, per germline. V lost 7 bases to trimming and J lost 0 bases, with 9 bases between them. In DNA, the CDR3 is TGTGCCATCACCCCGGGTGCTAACTATGGCTACACCTTC. Translated: CAITPGANYGYTF.

This clone was counted a few times. The rearrangement links TRBV6-5 to TRBJ2-7; tentatively, D is TRBD1 (7 bases). CDR3 length: 13 amino acids. CDR1 and CDR2 from the germline V gene are MNHEY and SVGAGI. With 2 bases removed from V and 4 bases from J, the gap between germline ends came to 9 bases. The chain's CDR3 is CASSYPGGYEQYF. As DNA, the CDR3 is TGTGCCAGCAGTTACCCAGGGGGGTACGAGCAGTACTTC.

This sequence joins TRBV27 and TRBJ2-7; 9 positions match TRBD1. Germline V lookup: CDR1 MNHEY, CDR2 SMNVEV (reference sequence). Trimming cost V 6 bases and J 2 bases; bases outside gene matches: 2. This CDR3 has 13 residues. The CDR3 DNA reads as TGTGCCAGCAGACAGGGGGCCACCTACGAGCAGTACTTC. Its translation: CASRQGATYEQYF.

The V and J genes are TRBV5-4 and TRBJ2-2, with 13 bases that match TRBD2. This CDR3 is 16 amino acids long. V shed 4 bases, J shed 5 bases, and the junction held 5 bases outside the gene matches. Germline loops: CDR1 SGHNT, CDR2 YYREEE (reference sequence). CDR3 DNA sequence: TGTGCCAGCAGCGCGGGACTAGCGGGAAATACCGGGGAGCTGTTTTTT. Translating it yields CASSAGLAGNTGELFF.

Comment on this clone: At the DNA level, this CDR3 is encoded by other sequences in the same sample as well. The chain is built from TRBV4-3 and TRBJ1-1, with D unclear. Germline lookup yields CDR1 LGHNA and CDR2 YSLEER. This CDR3 is 15 amino acids long. The ends were cut back, 1 base at V and 0 bases at J, with 9 bases in the middle. CDR3 in DNA: TGCGCCAGCAGCCAAGGTGGCAGGTTGAACACTGAAGCTTTCTTT. As protein: CASSQGGRLNTEAFF.

The chain joins TRBV7-9 to TRBJ1-2; 9 bases match TRBD1. The CDR3 sequence is 13 residues long. CDR1 SEHNR and CDR2 FQNEAQ come from the germline V gene (reference sequence). V shed 5 bases and J 8 bases; nucleotides not matched to a gene: 6. In DNA form, the CDR3 reads TGTGCCAGCAGCCGGGGACAGGGTATCGGCTACACCTTC. Translation: CASSRGQGIGYTF.

This clone has only one observation. V is TRBV3-1 (or the pseudogene TRBV3-2) and J is TRBJ1-6; the D gene is possibly TRBD1 (5 bases). V was trimmed by 2 bases and J by 5 bases, leaving 10 bases between them. The CDR3 is 15 amino acids. Germline V gene sequence: CDR1 LGHDT, CDR2 YNNKEL (reference sequence). The CDR3 spells CASSQRAGHNSPLHF. In DNA, the CDR3 is TGTGCCAGCAGCCAAAGGGCAGGGCATAATTCACCCCTCCACTTT.

The V gene is TRBV21-1, the J gene TRBJ2-3; the table's D gene call, TRBD2, was not cross checked with the DNA. TRBV21-1 is labeled a pseudogene. This CDR3 comprises 11 residues. CDR3 loop: CASNQAETQYF. CDR3 coding DNA: TGTGCCAGCAACCAAGCTGAGACGCAGTATTTT.

This chain connects TRBV19 to TRBJ1-3, with D perhaps matching TRBD1 (5 bases). V lost 2 bases and J lost 4, with 9 bases in between. Germline V gene sequence: CDR1 LNHDA, CDR2 SQIVND (reference sequence). The CDR3 covers 14 residues. The CDR3 sequence: CASSIKGQGNTIYF. The DNA for the CDR3 is TGTGCCAGTAGTATAAAGGGGCAAGGAAACACCATATATTTT.

The chain uses TRBV28 and TRBJ1-6, with 7 bases fitting TRBD1. This CDR3 spans 15 amino acids. Trimming cost V 6 bases and J 10 bases; bases outside gene matches: 12. Looked up from germline, CDR1 is MDHEN and CDR2 is SYDVKM. CDR3 DNA: TGTGCCAGCAGGGAAAAGACAGGGCCATCGTCACCCCTCCACTTT. As protein: CASREKTGPSSPLHF.

This clone was detected only once. The chain employs TRBV28 and TRBJ1-2; D possibly corresponds to TRBD1 (5 bases). Germline values: CDR1 MDHEN, CDR2 SYDVKM. The CDR3 is 14 amino acids. V was trimmed by 3 bases and J by 2 bases, leaving 10 bases between them. In DNA form, the CDR3 reads TGTGCCAGCAGTTTTGGCAGGGAAAACTATGGCTACACCTTC. Translation gives CASSFGRENYGYTF.